Listed here is a single TCR beta chain. Germline V gene lookup returns CDR1 SQVTM and CDR2 ANQGSEA. J lost 4 bases, V lost 7 bases, and 14 bases had no gene match. The CDR3 extends over 16 amino acids. Sequenced by immunoSEQ multiplex PCR; TCRdb stores in-frame clones only, minus some. Seen here are 30,000 to 40,000 clones, 90% to 95% observed once, and the top ten hold over 5%. This entry is derived from a study of T cell changes during pregnancy in multiple sclerosis. This TCR was recovered from a female donor with multiple sclerosis, enrolled in a pregnancy study. The sequenced sample was CD8+ T cells from peripheral blood mononuclear cells, obtained in the second trimester of pregnancy. This chain joins TRBV29-1 and TRBJ1-1; TRBD1 matches 11 bases. The CDR3 region is CSAKRDRGGLGTEAFF. CDR3 sequence (DNA): TGCAGCGCCAAGAGGGACAGGGGGGGGTTGGGCACTGAAGCTTTCTTT. The whole variable domain, remainder taken from reference TRBV29-1 and TRBJ1-1, is SAVISQKPSRDICQRGTSLTIQCQVDSQVTMMFWYRQQPGQSLTLIATANQGSEATYESGFVIDKFPISRPNLTFSTLTVSNMSPEDSSIYLCSAKRDRGGLGTEAFFGQGTRLTVV.